This T cell receptor (beta chain) was retrieved from a study of blood T cell repertoires in COVID-19. Study background: T cells, B-cell-depleted T cells, or PBMCs supplied cDNA or gDNA.

The data were produced by immunoSEQ multiplex PCR, yet TCRdb's version contains in-frame clones alone and is incomplete. Among about 270,000 clones, approximately 89% were seen once, and the ten largest hold about 1.6%. Sample: peripheral blood. The receptor was isolated from a woman aged 55 to 70 who had recovered from COVID-19.

CDR3 region: CASSLGAETYQETQYF. The CDR3 nucleotides are TGCGCCAGCAGCTTAGGAGCAGAAACGTACCAAGAGACCCAGTACTTC. J is TRBJ2-5 and V is TRBV5-1; D ambiguous. Trimming pared 2 bases from V and 0 bases from J, leaving 14 bases between. This CDR3 spans 16 amino acids. CDR1 SGHRS and CDR2 YFSETQ come from the germline V gene.